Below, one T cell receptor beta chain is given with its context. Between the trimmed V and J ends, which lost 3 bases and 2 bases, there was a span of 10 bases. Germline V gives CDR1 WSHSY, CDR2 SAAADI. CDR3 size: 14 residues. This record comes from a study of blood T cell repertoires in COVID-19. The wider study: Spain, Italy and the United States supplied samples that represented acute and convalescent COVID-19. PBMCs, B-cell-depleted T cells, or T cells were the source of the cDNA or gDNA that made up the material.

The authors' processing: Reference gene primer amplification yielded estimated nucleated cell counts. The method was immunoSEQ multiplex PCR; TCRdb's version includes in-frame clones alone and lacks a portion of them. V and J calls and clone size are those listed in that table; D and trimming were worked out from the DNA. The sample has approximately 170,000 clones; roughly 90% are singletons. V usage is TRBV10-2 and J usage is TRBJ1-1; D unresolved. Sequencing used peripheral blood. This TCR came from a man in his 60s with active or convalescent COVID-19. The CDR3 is CASSERGHNTEAFF. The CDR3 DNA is TGCGCCAGCAGTGAACGGGGTCACAACACTGAAGCTTTCTTT.